This TCR beta chain derives from a study of blood T cell repertoires in COVID-19. Study details: The analysed material was cDNA or gDNA that came from T cells, B-cell-depleted T cells, or PBMCs.

Per the original methods: From reference gene primer amplification, estimates of nucleated cell counts were derived. This table comes from immunoSEQ multiplex PCR, and its TCRdb copy is limited to in-frame clones, with some not included. The V and J calls and clone size come from that table; D and trimming were worked out from the DNA. This table has a few hundred thousand clones, 83% appearing once. The V end was cut by 4 bases, the J end by 9 bases, with 12 bases between. CDR3 size: 12 residues. Participant-reported clinical history was the basis for cohort assignment. Sequencing was performed on PBMCs or T cells enriched from blood (not recorded which). The chain uses TRBV5-3 and TRBJ2-3, with TRBD2 as a possible D gene (6 bases). TRBV5-3 has ORF status, its function being uncertain. This receptor was obtained from a woman aged 50 to 65 who had recovered from COVID-19. The CDR3 DNA follows: TGTGCCAGAAGCCACTTAGCGGTCACGCAGTATTTT. This sequence encodes CARSHLAVTQYF.